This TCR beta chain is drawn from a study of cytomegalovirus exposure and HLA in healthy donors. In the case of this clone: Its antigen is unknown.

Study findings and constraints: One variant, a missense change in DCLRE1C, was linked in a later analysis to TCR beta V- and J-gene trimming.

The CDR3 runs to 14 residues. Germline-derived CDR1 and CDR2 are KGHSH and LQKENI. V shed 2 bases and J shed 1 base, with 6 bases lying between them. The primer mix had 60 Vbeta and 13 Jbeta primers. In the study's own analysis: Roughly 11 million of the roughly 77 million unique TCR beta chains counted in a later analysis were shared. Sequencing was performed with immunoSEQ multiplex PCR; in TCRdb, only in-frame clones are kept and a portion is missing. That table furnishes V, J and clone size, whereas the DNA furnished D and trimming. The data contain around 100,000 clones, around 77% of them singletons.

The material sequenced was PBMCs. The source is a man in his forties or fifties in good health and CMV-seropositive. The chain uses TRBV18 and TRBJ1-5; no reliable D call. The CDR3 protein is CASSPSGSNQPQHF. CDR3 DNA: TGTGCCAGCTCACCAAGCGGGAGCAATCAGCCCCAGCATTTT.